Included here is one T cell receptor beta chain sequence, with context. As handled by the study authors: From reference gene primer amplification, estimates of nucleated cell counts were derived. Data came from immunoSEQ multiplex PCR; TCRdb stores just in-frame clones and leaves some out. V and J calls and clone size are given by that table; D and trimming were obtained from the DNA. The sample gives 250,000 to 350,000 clones, 89% of which show up once; roughly an eighth is in the top ten. CDR1 is MNHEY and CDR2 is SVGAGI in the germline V gene. This CDR3 region has 16 residues. The germline V and J ends were trimmed by 2 bases and 0 bases, with 10 bases remaining between them. This sample was taken from a study of blood T cell repertoires in COVID-19. As for the study in general: Samples representing acute and convalescent COVID-19 were sourced from the United States, Italy and Spain. The cDNA or gDNA used as material had been derived from T cells, B-cell-depleted T cells, or PBMCs.

What was sequenced was peripheral blood. This TCR was sampled from a woman aged 55-75 years with acute or convalescent COVID-19. This chain connects TRBV6-5 to TRBJ2-2; the D gene is possibly TRBD2 (6 bases). Written as DNA, the CDR3 is TGTGCCAGCAGTTACGGGGGGTCACCGAACACCGGGGAGCTGTTTTTT. Translating it yields CASSYGGSPNTGELFF.